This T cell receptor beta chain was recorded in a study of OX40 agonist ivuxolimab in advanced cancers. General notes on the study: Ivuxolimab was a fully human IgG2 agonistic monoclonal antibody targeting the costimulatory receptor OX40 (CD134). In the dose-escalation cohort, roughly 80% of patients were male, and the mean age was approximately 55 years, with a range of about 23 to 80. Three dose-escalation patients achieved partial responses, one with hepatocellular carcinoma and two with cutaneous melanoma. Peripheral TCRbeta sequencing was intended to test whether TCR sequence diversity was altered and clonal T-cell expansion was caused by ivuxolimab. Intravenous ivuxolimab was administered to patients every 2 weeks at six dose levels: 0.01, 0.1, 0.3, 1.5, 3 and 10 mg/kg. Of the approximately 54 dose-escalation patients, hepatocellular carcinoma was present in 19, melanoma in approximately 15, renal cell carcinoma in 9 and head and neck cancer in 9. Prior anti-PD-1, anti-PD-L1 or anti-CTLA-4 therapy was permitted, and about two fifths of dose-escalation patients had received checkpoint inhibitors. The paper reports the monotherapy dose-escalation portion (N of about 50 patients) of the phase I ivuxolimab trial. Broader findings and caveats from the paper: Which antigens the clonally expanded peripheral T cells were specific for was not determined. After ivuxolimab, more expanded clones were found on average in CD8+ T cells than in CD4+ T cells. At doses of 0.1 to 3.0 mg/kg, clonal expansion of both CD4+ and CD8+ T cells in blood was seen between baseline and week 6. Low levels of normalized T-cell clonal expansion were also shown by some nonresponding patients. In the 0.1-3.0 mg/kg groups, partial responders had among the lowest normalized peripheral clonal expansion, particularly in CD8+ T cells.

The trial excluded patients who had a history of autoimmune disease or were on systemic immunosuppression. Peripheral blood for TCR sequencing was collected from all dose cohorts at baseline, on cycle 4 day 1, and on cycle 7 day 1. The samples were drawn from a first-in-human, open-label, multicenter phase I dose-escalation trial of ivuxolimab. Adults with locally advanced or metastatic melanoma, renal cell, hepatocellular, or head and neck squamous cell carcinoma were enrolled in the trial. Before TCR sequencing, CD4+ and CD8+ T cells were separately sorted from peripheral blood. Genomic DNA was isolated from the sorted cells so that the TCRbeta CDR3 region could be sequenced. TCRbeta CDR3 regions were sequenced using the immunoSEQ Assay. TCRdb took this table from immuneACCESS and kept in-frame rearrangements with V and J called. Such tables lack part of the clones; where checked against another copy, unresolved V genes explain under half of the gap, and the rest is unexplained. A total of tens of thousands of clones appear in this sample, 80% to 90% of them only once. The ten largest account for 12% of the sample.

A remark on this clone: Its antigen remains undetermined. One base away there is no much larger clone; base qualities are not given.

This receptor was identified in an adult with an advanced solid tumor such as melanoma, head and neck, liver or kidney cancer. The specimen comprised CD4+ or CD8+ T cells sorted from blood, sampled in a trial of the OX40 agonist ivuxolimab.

CDR3 reads: CASSFPKGGTEKLFF. The DNA sequence is as follows: TGTGCCAGCAGTTTTCCTAAGGGGGGGACCGAAAAACTGTTTTTT. The V gene is TRBV28 and the J gene is TRBJ1-4; the D gene is perhaps TRBD1, from 6 matching bases. At the junction V is shortened by 3 bases and J by 8 bases, with 16 bases in between. The cysteine opens and the phenylalanine closes a CDR3 of 15 amino acids. Just the 45-base CDR3 DNA is kept, in frame starting at base 1. CDR1 and CDR2 (MDHEN, SYDVKM) derive from the germline V gene.